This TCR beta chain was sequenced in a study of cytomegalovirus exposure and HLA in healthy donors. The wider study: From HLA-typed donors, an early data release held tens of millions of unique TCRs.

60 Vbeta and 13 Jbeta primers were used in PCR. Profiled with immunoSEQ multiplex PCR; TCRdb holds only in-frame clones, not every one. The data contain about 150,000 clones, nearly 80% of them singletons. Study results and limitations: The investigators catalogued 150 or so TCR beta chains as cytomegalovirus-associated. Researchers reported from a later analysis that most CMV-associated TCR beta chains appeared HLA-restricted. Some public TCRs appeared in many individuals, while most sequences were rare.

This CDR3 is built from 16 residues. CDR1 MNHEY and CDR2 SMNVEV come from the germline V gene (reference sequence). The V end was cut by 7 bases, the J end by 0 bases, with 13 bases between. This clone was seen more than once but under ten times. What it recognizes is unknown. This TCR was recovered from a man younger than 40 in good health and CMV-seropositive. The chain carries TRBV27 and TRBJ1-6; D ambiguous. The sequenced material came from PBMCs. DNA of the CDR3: TGTGCCAGCACCCCAAGAGGGAGCTCCTATAATTCACCCCTCCACTTT. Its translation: CASTPRGSSYNSPLHF.